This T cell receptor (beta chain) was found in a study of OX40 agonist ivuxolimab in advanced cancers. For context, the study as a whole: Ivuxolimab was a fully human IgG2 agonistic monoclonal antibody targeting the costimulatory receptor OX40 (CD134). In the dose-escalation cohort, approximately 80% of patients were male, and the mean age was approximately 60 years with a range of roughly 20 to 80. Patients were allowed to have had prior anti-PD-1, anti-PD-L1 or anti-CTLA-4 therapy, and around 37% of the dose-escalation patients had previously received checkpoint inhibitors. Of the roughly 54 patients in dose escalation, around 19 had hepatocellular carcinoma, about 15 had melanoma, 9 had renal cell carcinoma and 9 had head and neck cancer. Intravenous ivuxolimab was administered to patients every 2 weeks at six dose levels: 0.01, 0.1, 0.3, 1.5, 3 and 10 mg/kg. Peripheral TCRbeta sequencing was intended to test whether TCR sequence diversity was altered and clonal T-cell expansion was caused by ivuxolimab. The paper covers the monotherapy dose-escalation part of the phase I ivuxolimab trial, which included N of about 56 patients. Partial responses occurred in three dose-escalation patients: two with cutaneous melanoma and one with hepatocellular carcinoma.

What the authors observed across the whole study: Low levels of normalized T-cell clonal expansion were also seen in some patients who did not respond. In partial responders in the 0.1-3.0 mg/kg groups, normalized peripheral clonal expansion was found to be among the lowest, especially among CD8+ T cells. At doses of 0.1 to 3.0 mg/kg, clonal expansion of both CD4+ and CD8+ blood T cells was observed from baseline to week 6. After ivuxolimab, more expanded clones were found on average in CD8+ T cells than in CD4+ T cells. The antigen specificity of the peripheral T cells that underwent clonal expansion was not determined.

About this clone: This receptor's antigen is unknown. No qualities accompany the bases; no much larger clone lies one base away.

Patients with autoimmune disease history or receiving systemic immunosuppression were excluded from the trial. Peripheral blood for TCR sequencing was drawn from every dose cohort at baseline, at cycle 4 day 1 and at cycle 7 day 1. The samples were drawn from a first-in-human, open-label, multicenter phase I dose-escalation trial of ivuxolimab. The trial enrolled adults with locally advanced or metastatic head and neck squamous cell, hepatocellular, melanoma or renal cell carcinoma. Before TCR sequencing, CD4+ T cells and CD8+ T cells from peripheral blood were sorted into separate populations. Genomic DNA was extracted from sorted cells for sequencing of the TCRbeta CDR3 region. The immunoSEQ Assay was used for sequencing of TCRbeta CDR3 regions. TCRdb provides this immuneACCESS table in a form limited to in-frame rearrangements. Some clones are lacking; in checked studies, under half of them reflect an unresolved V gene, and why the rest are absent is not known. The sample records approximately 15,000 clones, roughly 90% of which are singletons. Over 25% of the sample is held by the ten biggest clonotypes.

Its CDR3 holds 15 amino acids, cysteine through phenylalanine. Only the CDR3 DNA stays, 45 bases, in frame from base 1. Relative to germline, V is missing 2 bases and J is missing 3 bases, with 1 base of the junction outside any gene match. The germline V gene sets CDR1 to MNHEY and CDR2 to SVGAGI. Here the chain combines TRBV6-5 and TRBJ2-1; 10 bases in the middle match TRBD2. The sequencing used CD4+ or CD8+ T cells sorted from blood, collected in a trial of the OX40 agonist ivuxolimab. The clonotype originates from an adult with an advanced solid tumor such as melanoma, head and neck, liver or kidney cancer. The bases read TGTGCCAGCAGTTACGGGACTAGCGTCTACAATGAGCAGTTCTTC. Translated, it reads CASSYGTSVYNEQFF.